This record covers a single TCR beta chain. How the authors handled the data: The authors estimated nucleated cell counts from reference gene primer amplification. Only in-frame clones appear in the TCRdb table, and some are missing; sequencing was by immunoSEQ multiplex PCR. The D gene and trimming were derived from the DNA, and the V and J assignments and clone size from that table. Seen here are roughly 340,000 clones, over 70% observed once, and the top ten hold nearly 6.5%. The Seattle patients joined while their infection was active and were tracked longitudinally afterward. The germline gives CDR1 MNHEY, CDR2 SVGAGI. CDR3 length: 15 amino acids. V lost 6 bases and J lost 1, with 13 bases in between. The data originate from a study of blood T cell repertoires in COVID-19. Study in general: Sites across the United States, Italy and Spain contributed samples from acute and convalescent COVID-19. T cells, B-cell-depleted T cells, or PBMCs provided the cDNA or gDNA that served as material.

Sequencing input: peripheral blood. The TCR comes from a woman aged 45-60 years with COVID-19, enrolled during active disease. The V call is TRBV6-5, the J call TRBJ2-4; D ambiguous. The CDR3 loop reads CASSSDRVAKNIQYF. CDR3 coding DNA: TGTGCCAGCAGCTCCGACCGGGTTGCCAAAAACATTCAGTACTTC.